What follows are 6 T cell receptor beta chains derived from one specimen sequenced in a study of a mutant IDH1 vaccine in newly diagnosed glioma. Some clones are missing from TCRdb's copy, which holds only in-frame ones; the method was immunoSEQ multiplex PCR. The sample lists 50,000 to 65,000 clones; roughly 80% were seen once. Time point here: baseline, week 1 (first vaccination visit). Treatment here: pre-vaccination baseline after standard-of-care therapy. The source material was PBMCs, sampled from a glioma patient treated with radiotherapy, temozolomide or both. Source of these receptors: a man aged 18 to 29 with glioma.

The chain carries TRBV6-5 and TRBJ2-7; D is perhaps TRBD2 (7 bases). V dropped 10 bases and J dropped 6 bases, with 19 bases sitting between them. From germline, CDR1 is MNHEY and CDR2 SVGAGI. This CDR3 has 13 amino acids. The CDR3 sequence is CATTIGAGAEQYF. For the CDR3, the DNA is TGTGCCACCACCATTGGGGCGGGGGCCGAGCAGTACTTC.

The J gene is TRBJ1-5, the V gene TRBV29-1; 8 nucleotides agree with TRBD1. Germline values: CDR1 SQVTM, CDR2 ANQGSEA. The CDR3 is 18 amino acids. The V and J ends lost 6 bases and 0 bases, in that order; junction bases with no gene match: 16. CDR3 in amino acids: CSVSPQGRGPCSNQPQHF. CDR3 nucleotides: TGCAGCGTCAGCCCCCAGGGCAGGGGGCCATGTAGCAATCAGCCCCAGCATTTT.

The chain joins TRBV14 to TRBJ1-1; D is unclear. V gave up 0 bases and J gave up 0 bases, with 17 bases separating them. Germline lookup yields CDR1 SGHDN and CDR2 FVKESK. The CDR3 runs 18 residues. The CDR3 here is CASSQEGWPGPMNTEAFF. The CDR3 DNA sequence: TGTGCCAGCAGCCAAGAAGGGTGGCCGGGCCCCATGAACACTGAAGCTTTCTTT.

The chain combines TRBV29-1 with TRBJ1-4; tentative D call: TRBD1 (5 bases). The CDR3 loop spans 13 amino acids. CDR1 and CDR2 from the germline V gene are SQVTM and ANQGSEA. The V gene lost 5 bases and the J gene lost 7 bases, with 14 bases spanning the gap. CDR3 nucleotides: TGCAGCGTTAGAGTCCAGGGCTCTGAAAAACTGTTTTTT. This translates into CSVRVQGSEKLFF.

The chain has TRBV6-5 and TRBJ1-2, with D hard to call. The ends were cut back, 5 bases at V and 3 bases at J, with 10 bases in the middle. Germline-derived CDR1 and CDR2 are MNHEY and SVGAGI. The CDR3 is made up of 13 amino acids. CDR3 bases: TGTGCCAGCAGTATCGGCGCCTACTATGGCTACACCTTC. This codes for CASSIGAYYGYTF.

V is TRBV18 and J is TRBJ1-3, with a tentative D call TRBD1 (5 bases). The CDR3 contains 13 residues. The V and J ends lost 2 bases and 8 bases respectively, with 10 bases between them. Germline V lookup: CDR1 KGHSH, CDR2 LQKENI. The DNA for the CDR3 is TGTGCCAGCTCACCAACCGTCAGGGACACCATATATTTT. Translating gives CASSPTVRDTIYF.